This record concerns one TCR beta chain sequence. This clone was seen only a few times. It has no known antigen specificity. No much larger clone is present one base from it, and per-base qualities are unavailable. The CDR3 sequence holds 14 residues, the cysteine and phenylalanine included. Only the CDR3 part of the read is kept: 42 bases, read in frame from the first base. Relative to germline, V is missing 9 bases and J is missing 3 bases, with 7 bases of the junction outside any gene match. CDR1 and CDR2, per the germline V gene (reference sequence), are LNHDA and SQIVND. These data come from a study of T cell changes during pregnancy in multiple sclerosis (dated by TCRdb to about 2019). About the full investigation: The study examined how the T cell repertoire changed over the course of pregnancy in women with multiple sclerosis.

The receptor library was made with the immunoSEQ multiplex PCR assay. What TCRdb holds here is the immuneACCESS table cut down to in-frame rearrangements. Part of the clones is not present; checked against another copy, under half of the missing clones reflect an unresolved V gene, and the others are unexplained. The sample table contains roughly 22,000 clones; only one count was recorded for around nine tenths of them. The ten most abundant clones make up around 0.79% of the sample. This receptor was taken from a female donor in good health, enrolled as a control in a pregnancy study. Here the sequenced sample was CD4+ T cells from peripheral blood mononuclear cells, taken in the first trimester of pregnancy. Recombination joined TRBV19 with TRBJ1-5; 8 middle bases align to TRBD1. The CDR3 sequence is CASWTGTFNQPQHF. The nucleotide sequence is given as TGTGCCAGCTGGACAGGGACCTTCAATCAGCCCCAGCATTTT.